Each of the 2 T cell receptor beta chains below was sequenced from the same sample in a study of tissue T cells after allogeneic stem cell transplantation. Data came from immunoSEQ multiplex PCR; TCRdb stores just in-frame clones and leaves some out. Of under 2,000 clones listed, over 40% are singletons. Time point defined: mouse harvest day 14 after allogeneic transplant. Mouse grafts combined 10^7 T-cell-depleted bone marrow cells with 10^6 splenic CD5+ T cells. The sequenced sample was spleen. Receptors originate from a female BALB/c mouse given C57BL/6 T cells with graft-versus-host disease after an allogeneic hematopoietic cell transplant.

For this clone: The gene names given are mouse names. The CDR3 is cut off 1 residue early in the read; its end comes from the germline J gene. The chain links TRBV13-3 to TRBJ1-1; tentatively, D is TRBD1 (6 bases). Germline V gives CDR1 NNHDY, CDR2 SYVADS. The CDR3 is made up of 15 amino acids. The ends were cut back, 2 bases at V and 4 bases at J, with 15 bases in the middle. The part of the CDR3 DNA that was read is TGTGCCAGCAGTGAGGGCAGGGGTCCCACCACAGAAGTCTTC. This translates into CASSEGRGPTTEVF. The CDR3 as a whole reads CASSEGRGPTTEVFF.

Remarks on this clone: An end of the junction does not agree with germline; a read error may underlie this. Gene names are mouse gene names. The read falls 1 residue short of the CDR3 end, and the missing part is taken from the germline J gene. This chain joins TRBV29 and TRBJ2-7; 10 bases fit TRBD1. CDR3 size: 13 residues. Germline CDR1 MSHET, CDR2 SYDVDS. The sequenced part of the CDR3 DNA is TGCGCTAGCAGTTCAGGGACAGGGGCCGAACAGTAC. This sequence encodes CASSSGTGAEQY. The CDR3 reads in full as CASSSGTGAEQYF.